Presented here are 28 T cell receptor beta chains from one specimen sequenced in a study of blood T cell repertoires in COVID-19. Libraries were prepared by immunoSEQ multiplex PCR; TCRdb keeps only in-frame clonotypes and omits some of them. The sample holds a few hundred thousand clones; roughly 85% are singletons and the top ten take roughly 5.3%. The specimen sequenced was peripheral blood. Source of these receptors: a man aged 45 to 65 with active or convalescent COVID-19.

The CDR3 DNA sequence: TGTGCCAGCAGCCCGGGGAGGGTAGCGGGAGGGCCGGATACGCAGTATTTT. It translates to CASSPGRVAGGPDTQYF. This chain connects TRBV7-3 to TRBJ2-3, with 11 bases aligning to TRBD2. The length of the CDR3 is 17 residues. Looked up from germline, CDR1 is SGHTA and CDR2 is FQGTGA. J was trimmed by 6 bases and V by 5 bases; bases with no gene match: 13.

This clone was recorded once. The CDR3 DNA follows: TGTGCCAGCACAAGGGGCGCGCGAGATACGCAGTATTTT. As protein: CASTRGARDTQYF. The gene calls are TRBV2 and TRBJ2-3, with D possibly TRBD1 on 5 matching bases. Germline assignment: CDR1 SNHLY and CDR2 FYNNEI. The CDR3 runs to 13 residues. The V end was cut by 7 bases, the J end by 5 bases, with 13 bases between. Together with reference TRBV2 and TRBJ2-3, the CDR3 gives the full variable domain: EPEVTQTPSHQVTQMGQEVILRCVPISNHLYFYWYRQILGQKVEFLVSFYNNEISEKSEIFDDQFSVERPDGSNFTLKIRSTKLEDSAMYFCASTRGARDTQYFGPGTRLTVL.

The chain is built from TRBV10-1 and TRBJ1-2, with D uncertain. V was trimmed by 6 bases and J by 2 bases, leaving 7 bases between them. The CDR3 consists of 12 residues. The germline CDR1 and CDR2 sequences are WNHNN and SYGVQD (reference sequence). The CDR3 sequence: CASSPGNYGYTF. Here the CDR3 DNA reads TGCGCCAGCAGCCCGGGGAACTATGGCTACACCTTC.

This chain uses TRBV6-5 with TRBJ2-7; 8 nucleotides align to TRBD1. There are 14 residues in the CDR3. V lost 5 bases and J lost 3; bases outside the gene matches: 6. CDR1 is MNHEY and CDR2 is SVGAGI in the germline V gene. The CDR3 loop reads CASSTRTGLYEQYF. In DNA form, the CDR3 reads TGTGCCAGCAGTACCAGGACAGGGCTCTACGAGCAGTACTTC.

This sequence joins TRBV11-2 and TRBJ2-5; tentatively, D is TRBD1 (5 bases). Germline-derived CDR1 and CDR2 are SGHAT and FQNNGV. The CDR3 is 15 residues long. Trimming stripped 1 base from V and 4 bases from J, with 13 bases between. The CDR3 coding sequence is TGTGCCAGCAGCTTAGCGTCAGGGCGGTTAGAGACCCAGTACTTC. This codes for CASSLASGRLETQYF. Complete variable domain (other parts from reference TRBV11-2 and TRBJ2-5): EAGVAQSPRYKIIEKRQSVAFWCNPISGHATLYWYQQILGQGPKLLIQFQNNGVVDDSQLPKDRFSAERLKGVDSTLKIQPAKLEDSAVYLCASSLASGRLETQYFGPGTRLLVL.

The chain links TRBV27 to TRBJ2-5; D remains unclear. The CDR3 has 14 amino acids. Germline lookup yields CDR1 MNHEY and CDR2 SMNVEV (reference sequence). Trimming removed 0 bases from V and 5 bases from J, with 10 bases in between. CDR3 bases: TGTGCCAGCAGTTTATCGGCCCCTCCGGAGACCCAGTACTTC. Amino acid sequence: CASSLSAPPETQYF.

This chain joins TRBV5-1 and TRBJ2-5; no clear D. Looked up from germline, CDR1 is SGHRS and CDR2 is YFSETQ. CDR3 length: 15 amino acids. V lost 0 bases and J 2 bases, leaving 11 bases between the germline ends. CDR3 DNA: TGCGCCAGCAGCTTGGCCCCGGCAGGACAAGAGACCCAGTACTTC. Translation: CASSLAPAGQETQYF. The whole variable domain, remainder taken from reference TRBV5-1 and TRBJ2-5, is KAGVTQTPRYLIKTRGQQVTLSCSPISGHRSVSWYQQTPGQGLQFLFEYFSETQRNKGNFPGRFSGRQFSNSRSEMNVSTLELGDSALYLCASSLAPAGQETQYFGPGTRLLVL.

The CDR3 here is CASSLVSGRPEDIQYF. CDR3 nucleotide sequence: TGTGCCAGCAGCTTAGTTAGCGGGAGGCCCGAGGACATTCAGTACTTC. The chain employs TRBV7-9 and TRBJ2-4; 10 bases align to TRBD2. With 1 base clipped from V and 8 bases from J, the junction kept 8 bases outside the gene matches. Germline CDR1 SEHNR, CDR2 FQNEAQ (reference sequence). This CDR3 spans 16 amino acids.

The CDR3 here is CASSFQTGGAYEQYF. CDR3 coding DNA: TGCGCCAGCAGCTTTCAGACAGGGGGGGCCTACGAGCAGTACTTC. The chain combines TRBV5-1 with TRBJ2-7, with 9 bases that match TRBD1. The trim removed 2 bases at V and 2 bases at J, leaving 5 bases unmatched. CDR1 is SGHRS, CDR2 YFSETQ, per germline. CDR3 length: 15 amino acids.

This chain joins TRBV6-2 or TRBV6-3 and TRBJ2-2; no clear D gene. The V gene's germline CDR1 is MNHEY and CDR2 SVGEGT. With 6 bases removed from V and 5 bases from J, the gap between germline ends came to 7 bases. The CDR3 has 12 residues. The CDR3 DNA sequence: TGTGCCAGCAGCCTCGTTACCGGGGAGCTGTTTTTT. It specifies CASSLVTGELFF.

DNA of the CDR3: TGTGCCAGCAGCCAAAGCAGGTCCATTGGCACAGATACGCAGTATTTT. Translated, it gives CASSQSRSIGTDTQYF. The chain has TRBV4-2 and TRBJ2-3; D not certain. The germline gives CDR1 LGHNA, CDR2 YNFKEQ. Trimming shortened V by 2 bases and J by 1 base, and 13 bases separated the two germline ends. This CDR3 region has 16 residues.

The CDR3 DNA is TGTGCCAGCAGTAGAGGGGGTGGACCTGGGGAGACCCAGTACTTC. Amino acid sequence: CASSRGGGPGETQYF. V gene TRBV6-5 combines with J gene TRBJ2-5; tentative D call: TRBD1 (6 bases). V lost 5 bases and J 5 bases, leaving 18 bases between the germline ends. Germline V gene lookup returns CDR1 MNHEY and CDR2 SVGAGI. The CDR3 loop spans 15 amino acids.

V usage is TRBV6-1 and J usage is TRBJ1-1, with 7 bases fitting TRBD1. This CDR3 has 15 amino acids. CDR1 is MNHNS and CDR2 is SASEGT in the germline V gene. V trimming: 0 bases; J trimming: 4 bases; junction bases outside the gene matches: 5. As DNA, the CDR3 is TGTGCCAGCAGTGAAGCTGAAGGGGGCCTCACTGAAGCTTTCTTT. As protein: CASSEAEGGLTEAFF.

J is TRBJ1-5 and V is TRBV7-9; no firm D call. The CDR3 is made up of 11 amino acids. The V gene's germline CDR1 is SEHNR and CDR2 FQNEAQ (reference sequence). Trimming took off 4 bases at V and 13 bases at J, with 11 bases between the two ends. The CDR3 spells CASSSSGAQHF. The CDR3 bases are TGTGCCAGCAGCTCCTCCGGAGCGCAGCATTTT.

The rearrangement uses TRBV7-9 and TRBJ1-2, with D perhaps TRBD1 (5 bases). The CDR3 contains 17 residues. V gave up 1 base and J gave up 5 bases, with 20 bases separating them. The germline gives CDR1 SEHNR, CDR2 FQNEAQ (reference sequence). Here the CDR3 reads CASSLGQSGTDNYGYTF. The CDR3 DNA follows: TGTGCCAGCAGCTTAGGACAGAGCGGGACGGATAATTATGGCTACACCTTC.

The chain has TRBV5-8 and TRBJ2-1; D remains unclear. This CDR3 comprises 16 residues. Trimming stripped 3 bases from V and 7 bases from J, with 20 bases between. Germline V CDR1 and CDR2: SGHTS, YDEGEE. This chain's CDR3 is CASSSGYLHEVNEQFF. In DNA form, the CDR3 reads TGTGCCAGCAGCTCTGGGTACCTCCACGAGGTAAATGAGCAGTTCTTC. The full variable domain, its missing parts supplied by reference TRBV5-8 and TRBJ2-1, is EAGVTQSPTHLIKTRGQQATLRCSPISGHTSVYWYQQALGLGLQFLLWYDEGEERNRGNFPPRFSGRQFPNYSSELNVNALELEDSALYLCASSSGYLHEVNEQFFGPGTRLTVL.

The genes are TRBV28 and TRBJ2-1; 7 nucleotides align to TRBD2. The CDR3 length is 13 residues. Trimming at V came to 8 bases and at J to 14 bases, leaving 15 bases not matched to a gene. CDR1 is MDHEN and CDR2 is SYDVKM in the germline V gene. The CDR3 region is CASGVMTSHREFF. CDR3 in DNA: TGTGCCAGCGGCGTGATGACTAGCCATCGGGAGTTCTTC.

The sample holds one count of this clone. The genes are TRBV28 and TRBJ2-1; possibly TRBD2 for D (7 bases). The CDR3 contains 14 residues. The V gene lost 5 bases and the J gene lost 7 bases, with 15 bases spanning the gap. Germline-derived CDR1 and CDR2 are MDHEN and SYDVKM. The DNA of the CDR3 is TGTGCCAGCAGTGGGACGCGGGGGCTGAATGAGCAGTTCTTC. It codes for CASSGTRGLNEQFF.

V and J are TRBV15 and TRBJ1-2; TRBD1 agrees at 8 bases. With V trimmed by 5 bases and J by 3 bases, 5 bases remained unmatched. This CDR3 spans 14 amino acids. The germline gives CDR1 LNHNV, CDR2 YYDKDF (reference sequence). This chain's CDR3 is CATSGQGADYGYTF. CDR3 sequence (DNA): TGTGCCACCAGCGGTCAGGGGGCCGACTATGGCTACACCTTC.

The rearrangement uses TRBV28 and TRBJ2-3; 7 positions match TRBD2. V shed 2 bases and J 4 bases; nucleotides not matched to a gene: 9. The CDR3 is made up of 16 amino acids. Germline CDR1 MDHEN, CDR2 SYDVKM. The CDR3 sequence: CASSLNRGVVADTQYF. The DNA of the CDR3 is TGTGCCAGCAGTTTAAATCGGGGGGTGGTTGCAGATACGCAGTATTTT.

V is TRBV11-1 and J is TRBJ2-5, with 9 bases aligning to TRBD1. Germline CDR1 and CDR2: SGHAT and FQDESV (reference sequence). CDR3 size: 15 residues. The J segment lost 4 bases and the V segment lost 5 bases, leaving 8 bases of the junction unmatched. The CDR3 loop reads CASSTPGQGGETQYF. The CDR3 DNA sequence: TGTGCCAGCAGCACCCCGGGACAGGGAGGAGAGACCCAGTACTTC.

The chain's CDR3 is CASASGGNEQFF. CDR3 in DNA: TGTGCCAGCGCCTCAGGGGGCAATGAGCAGTTCTTC. The rearrangement uses TRBV18 and TRBJ2-1, with 7 positions matching TRBD1. V trimming: 8 bases; J trimming: 6 bases; junction bases outside the gene matches: 4. Germline lookup yields CDR1 KGHSH and CDR2 LQKENI. The CDR3 loop spans 12 amino acids.

The chain has TRBV19 and TRBJ2-1; 13 bases fit TRBD2. The ends lost 7 bases at V and 7 bases at J; junction bases unmatched: 7. The germline V gene has CDR1 LNHDA and CDR2 SQIVND (reference sequence). The CDR3 runs to 15 residues. The CDR3 coding sequence is TGTGCCAGTACCGCGGGACTAGCGGGATCAAATGAGCAGTTCTTC. Protein product: CASTAGLAGSNEQFF.

CDR3 sequence: CASSPLVETYEQYF. DNA for the CDR3: TGTGCCAGCAGTCCGCTCGTAGAGACCTACGAGCAGTACTTC. This chain links TRBV6-5 with TRBJ2-7, with no clear D. The germline V gene encodes CDR1 MNHEY and CDR2 SVGAGI. V was trimmed by 5 bases and J by 2 bases, leaving 13 bases between them. The CDR3 extends over 14 amino acids.

The chain combines TRBV7-9 with TRBJ2-1, with 10 nucleotides matching TRBD1. The V segment lost 5 bases and the J segment 7 bases; nucleotides outside the gene matches: 5. Germline-derived CDR1 and CDR2 are SEHNR and FQNEAQ (reference sequence). The length of the CDR3 is 14 residues. The CDR3 here is CASSPRDRGNEQFF. The CDR3 DNA reads TGTGCCAGCAGCCCCCGGGACAGGGGAAATGAGCAGTTCTTC.

The CDR3 region is CASSLGGVNEQFF. CDR3 bases: TGTGCCAGCAGCCTCGGGGGGGTGAATGAGCAGTTCTTC. The chain is built from TRBV12-1 and TRBJ2-1; the table's D gene call, TRBD2, was not cross checked with the DNA. TRBV12-1 is reported as a pseudogene. This CDR3 comprises 13 residues.

The J gene is TRBJ1-3, the V gene TRBV12-3 or TRBV12-4; the match to TRBD1 covers 7 bases. The length of the CDR3 is 12 residues. This chain's CDR3 is CAEGAHGNTIYF. The DNA for the CDR3 is TGTGCAGAGGGGGCTCATGGAAACACCATATATTTT.

The CDR3 DNA follows: TGTGCCAGCAGCCAGGGGGGGACTCCGGTTGGTCTGAAAGCTTTCTTT. Amino acid sequence: CASSQGGTPVGLKAFF. This chain links TRBV4-2 with TRBJ1-1, with D possibly TRBD1 on 5 matching bases. The germline V gene encodes CDR1 LGHNA and CDR2 YNFKEQ. V shed 3 bases and J shed 9 bases, with 23 bases lying between them. The CDR3 is 16 amino acids.